Each of the 18 T cell receptor beta chains below was sequenced from the same sample in a study of cytomegalovirus exposure and HLA in healthy donors. Primers for the PCR totalled 60 Vbeta and 13 Jbeta. Here immunoSEQ multiplex PCR was the method, and the copy in TCRdb shows in-frame clones only, minus some. The top ten clones hold more than 4.5% of a sample with approximately 170,000 clones, over 60% of them seen once. The sample consisted of PBMCs. The receptors derive from a man younger than 45 in good health and CMV-seropositive.

The rearrangement links TRBV9 to TRBJ2-7; 7 nucleotides match TRBD2. V lost 5 bases and J lost 6; bases outside the gene matches: 5. The germline gives CDR1 SGDLS, CDR2 YYNGEE. CDR3 length: 12 amino acids. In nucleotides, the CDR3 is TGTGCCAGCAGTCAAAGGGAGGGCGAGCAGTACTTC. Translated: CASSQREGEQYF.

The chain combines TRBV5-1 with TRBJ2-3, with TRBD2 matching over 7 bases. With V trimmed by 2 bases and J by 2 bases, 2 bases remained unmatched. The CDR3 covers 14 residues. Germline V lookup: CDR1 SGHRS, CDR2 YFSETQ. Here the CDR3 DNA reads TGCGCCAGCAGCTTAGCGGGGATCACAGATACGCAGTATTTT. This gives the protein CASSLAGITDTQYF. The full variable domain, its missing parts supplied by reference TRBV5-1 and TRBJ2-3, is KAGVTQTPRYLIKTRGQQVTLSCSPISGHRSVSWYQQTPGQGLQFLFEYFSETQRNKGNFPGRFSGRQFSNSRSEMNVSTLELGDSALYLCASSLAGITDTQYFGPGTRLTVL.

This chain joins TRBV7-9 and TRBJ2-7; 8 bases are shared with TRBD2. The CDR3 consists of 14 residues. J lost 5 bases, V lost 4 bases, and 7 bases had no gene match. The V gene's germline CDR1 is SEHNR and CDR2 FQNEAQ (reference sequence). In DNA, the CDR3 is TGTGCCAGCAGCTCGAGCGGGAGTTTCGACGAGCAGTACTTC. Translation gives CASSSSGSFDEQYF.

This clone was counted a few times. The CDR3 here is CASSLELTGANVLTF. The CDR3 region has the DNA TGCGCCAGCAGCTTGGAATTAACTGGGGCCAACGTCCTGACTTTC. The rearrangement joins TRBV5-1 to TRBJ2-6; D is undetermined. The germline gives CDR1 SGHRS, CDR2 YFSETQ. V lost 0 bases and J 2 bases, leaving 6 bases between the germline ends. This CDR3 comprises 15 residues. The complete variable domain, with remaining parts taken from reference TRBV5-1 and TRBJ2-6, reads KAGVTQTPRYLIKTRGQQVTLSCSPISGHRSVSWYQQTPGQGLQFLFEYFSETQRNKGNFPGRFSGRQFSNSRSEMNVSTLELGDSALYLCASSLELTGANVLTFGAGSRLTVL.

This clone was recorded once. This chain connects TRBV5-4 to TRBJ1-5, with a tentative D call TRBD1 (5 bases). Trimming removed 6 bases from V and 5 bases from J, with 18 bases in between. Germline CDR1 reads SGHNT; CDR2 reads YYREEE (reference sequence). This CDR3 has 15 residues. The CDR3 spells CASTPGRGRHQPQHF. The CDR3 DNA follows: TGTGCCAGCACCCCCGGAAGGGGAAGGCATCAGCCCCAGCATTTT. The complete variable domain, with remaining parts taken from reference TRBV5-4 and TRBJ1-5, reads ETGVTQSPTHLIKTRGQQVTLRCSSQSGHNTVSWYQQALGQGPQFIFQYYREEENGRGNFPPRFSGLQFPNYSSELNVNALELDDSALYLCASTPGRGRHQPQHFGDGTRLSIL.

The chain carries TRBV27 and TRBJ2-7; 11 nucleotides align to TRBD1. The CDR3 is 15 amino acids. Losses at the gene ends were 3 bases for V and 3 bases for J; bases not matched to a gene: 4. Germline V lookup: CDR1 MNHEY, CDR2 SMNVEV (reference sequence). Written as DNA, the CDR3 is TGTGCCAGCAGTTTGGGAGGGACAGGGGGCTACGAGCAGTACTTC. Translation: CASSLGGTGGYEQYF.

The rearrangement links TRBV7-3 to TRBJ2-1; TRBD2 agrees at 12 bases. V lost 6 bases, J lost 2 bases, and 11 bases stayed unmatched. The germline V gene has CDR1 SGHTA and CDR2 FQGTGA. The CDR3 is 18 residues long. DNA of the CDR3: TGTGCCAGCAGACCTAAGACTAGCGGGGGCCCAGCCTACAATGAGCAGTTCTTC. Its protein is CASRPKTSGGPAYNEQFF.

This clone has just a few counts. The chain has TRBV9 and TRBJ1-2; possibly TRBD1 for D (5 bases). Between the trimmed V and J ends, which lost 3 bases and 4 bases, there was a span of 13 bases. The CDR3 sequence is 14 residues long. CDR1 and CDR2 (germline): SGDLS, YYNGEE. This CDR3 reads CASSGWDSFYGYTF. Written as DNA, the CDR3 is TGTGCCAGCAGCGGGTGGGACTCTTTCTATGGCTACACCTTC.

The gene calls are TRBV7-8 and TRBJ2-2, with D possibly being TRBD2 (6 bases). Trimming left V 1 base short and J 7 bases short, with 13 bases between. The CDR3 length is 15 residues. The germline V gene has CDR1 SGHVS and CDR2 FQNEAQ. The CDR3 loop reads CASSLGRAVSGELFF. CDR3 bases: TGTGCCAGCAGCTTAGGGAGGGCCGTTAGCGGGGAGCTGTTTTTT.

V usage is TRBV15 and J usage is TRBJ1-5, with 7 bases identical to TRBD1. This CDR3 is built from 18 residues. The germline CDR1 and CDR2 sequences are LNHNV and YYDKDF (reference sequence). V trimming: 5 bases; J trimming: 3 bases; junction bases outside the gene matches: 16. The CDR3 reads CATSPQGGRGSYNQPQHF. CDR3 DNA: TGTGCCACCAGCCCCCAGGGGGGTAGGGGGAGTTACAATCAGCCCCAGCATTTT.

This clone turned up a few times. V and J are TRBV7-3 and TRBJ2-1; possibly TRBD1 for D (5 bases). The CDR3 totals 15 residues. Germline V CDR1 and CDR2: SGHTA, FQGTGA. V was shortened by 2 bases and J by 0 bases, with 8 bases between the two germline ends. The CDR3 DNA is TGTGCCAGCAGCTTAGCCCAGGGCTCCTACAATGAGCAGTTCTTC. Its translation is CASSLAQGSYNEQFF. The variable domain in full, with the rest retrieved from reference TRBV7-3 and TRBJ2-1, is GAGVSQTPSNKVTEKGKYVELRCDPISGHTALYWYRQSLGQGPEFLIYFQGTGAADDSGLPNDRFFAVRPEGSVSTLKIQRTERGDSAVYLCASSLAQGSYNEQFFGPGTRLTVL.

The chain is built from TRBV5-4 and TRBJ2-1, with TRBD2 matching 8 bases. Germline assignment: CDR1 SGHNT and CDR2 YYREEE (reference sequence). Trimming removed 6 bases from V and 6 bases from J; junction bases left unmatched: 11. CDR3 size: 15 residues. CDR3 in amino acids: CASNLRGGRINEQFF. CDR3 nucleotides: TGTGCCAGCAACCTACGGGGGGGACGAATCAATGAGCAGTTCTTC.

This chain connects TRBV9 to TRBJ2-7; D is uncertain. Looked up from germline, CDR1 is SGDLS and CDR2 is YYNGEE. This CDR3 is built from 13 residues. V was cut by 3 bases and J by 2 bases, with 9 bases left in between. CDR3 DNA: TGTGCCAGCAGCGGCGGCCCCCCCTACGAGCAGTACTTC. Translation gives CASSGGPPYEQYF.

The V gene is TRBV10-2, the J gene TRBJ2-1, with 12 bases fitting TRBD2. Germline CDR1 reads WSHSY; CDR2 reads SAAADI. The CDR3 consists of 14 residues. J gave up 7 bases and V 6 bases, and 4 bases lay outside the gene matches. DNA for the CDR3: TGCGCCAGCAGACTAGCGGGAGGCCAAAATGAGCAGTTCTTC. The encoded protein is CASRLAGGQNEQFF.

V usage is TRBV7-9 and J usage is TRBJ1-6; possible D gene TRBD1, 6 bases. Trimming left V 0 bases short and J 9 bases short, with 21 bases between. Germline CDR1 and CDR2: SEHNR and FQNEAQ (reference sequence). There are 18 residues in the CDR3. This CDR3 reads CASSLAPGHSFGLSPLHF. The DNA of the CDR3 is TGTGCCAGCAGCTTAGCGCCGGGACATAGTTTTGGCCTTTCACCCCTCCACTTT.

The chain couples TRBV29-1 to TRBJ2-5; 7 nucleotides match TRBD2. CDR1 is SQVTM, CDR2 ANQGSEA, per germline. Germline trimming cut 2 bases from V and 5 bases from J; bases unmatched to any gene: 14. This CDR3 region has 16 residues. This CDR3 reads CSVESVGEGLWETQYF. DNA of the CDR3: TGCAGCGTTGAAAGCGTGGGGGAGGGGTTGTGGGAGACCCAGTACTTC. Together with reference TRBV29-1 and TRBJ2-5, the CDR3 gives the full variable domain: SAVISQKPSRDICQRGTSLTIQCQVDSQVTMMFWYRQQPGQSLTLIATANQGSEATYESGFVIDKFPISRPNLTFSTLTVSNMSPEDSSIYLCSVESVGEGLWETQYFGPGTRLLVL.

This clone was observed a few times. V gene TRBV7-9 combines with J gene TRBJ1-2; tentatively, D is TRBD1 (5 bases). Germline V gene data show CDR1 as SEHNR and CDR2 as FQNEAQ (reference sequence). V lost 4 bases and J 4 bases, leaving 13 bases between the germline ends. The CDR3 runs to 14 residues. CDR3 sequence reads: CASSSLTGSYGYTF. CDR3 DNA: TGTGCCAGCAGCTCCCTTACAGGCTCCTATGGCTACACCTTC. Combining the CDR3 with reference TRBV7-9 and TRBJ1-2 gives the whole variable domain DTGVSQNPRHKITKRGQNVTFRCDPISEHNRLYWYRQTLGQGPEFLTYFQNEAQLEKSRLLSDRFSAERPKGSFSTLEIQRTEQGDSAMYLCASSSLTGSYGYTFGSGTRLTVV.

The J gene is TRBJ2-5, the V gene TRBV6-1, with D maybe TRBD2 (5 bases). The J call is uncertain, as TRBJ2-7 better fits the DNA end. The CDR3 is 15 residues long. Per the germline V gene, CDR1 is MNHNS and CDR2 is SASEGT. The CDR3 sequence is CASSEFGRAVYEQYF. The CDR3 nucleotides are TGTGCCAGCAGTGAATTTGGGCGGGCGGTGTACGAGCAGTACTTC.